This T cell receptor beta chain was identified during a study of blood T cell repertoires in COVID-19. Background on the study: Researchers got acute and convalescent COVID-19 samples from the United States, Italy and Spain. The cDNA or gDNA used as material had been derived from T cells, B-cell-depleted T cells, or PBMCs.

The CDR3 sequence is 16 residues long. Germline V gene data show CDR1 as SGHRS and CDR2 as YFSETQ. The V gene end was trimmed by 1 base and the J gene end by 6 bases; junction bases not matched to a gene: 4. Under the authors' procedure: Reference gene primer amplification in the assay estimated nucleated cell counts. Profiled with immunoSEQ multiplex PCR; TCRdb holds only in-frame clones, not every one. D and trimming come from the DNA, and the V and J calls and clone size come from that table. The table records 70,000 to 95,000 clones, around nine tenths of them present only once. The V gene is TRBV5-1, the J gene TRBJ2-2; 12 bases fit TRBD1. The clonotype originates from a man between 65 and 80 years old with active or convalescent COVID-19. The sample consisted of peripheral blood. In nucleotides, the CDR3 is TGCGCCAGCAGCTTGATGGGACAGGGGGCTTCCGGGGAGCTGTTTTTT. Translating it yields CASSLMGQGASGELFF.